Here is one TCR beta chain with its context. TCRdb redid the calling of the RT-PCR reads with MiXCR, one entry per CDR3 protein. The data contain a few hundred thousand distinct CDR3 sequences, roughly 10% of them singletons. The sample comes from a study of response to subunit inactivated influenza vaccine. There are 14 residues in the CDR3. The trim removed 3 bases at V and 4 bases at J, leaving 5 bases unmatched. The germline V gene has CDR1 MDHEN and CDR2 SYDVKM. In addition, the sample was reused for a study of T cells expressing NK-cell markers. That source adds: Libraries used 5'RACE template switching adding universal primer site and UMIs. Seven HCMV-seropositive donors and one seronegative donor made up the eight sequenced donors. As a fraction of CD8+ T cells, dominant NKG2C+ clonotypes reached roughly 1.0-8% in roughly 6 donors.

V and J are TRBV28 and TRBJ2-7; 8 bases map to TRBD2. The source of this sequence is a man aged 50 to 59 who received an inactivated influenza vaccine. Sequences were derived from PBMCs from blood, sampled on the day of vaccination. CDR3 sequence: CASSFASGRYEQYF. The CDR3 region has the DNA TGTGCCAGCAGTTTTGCCAGCGGGAGATACGAGCAGTACTTC.